The 3 T cell receptor beta chains reported below all come from one sample, sequenced in a study of T-cell memory formation after mild COVID-19. TCRdb reanalysed the 5' RACE reads using MiXCR and keeps one entry per CDR3 protein. The repertoire holds about 400,000 distinct CDR3 sequences, with more than 20% as singletons. The sample comprised PBMCs or a T cell subset sorted from them (not recorded which). These receptors were obtained from an adult woman who had mild COVID-19 (a few samples of this study predate the infection). Cell type and time point are not known.

In this sample, this clonotype turned up a few times. This chain links TRBV20-1 with TRBJ2-5; the D is unclear. Germline assignment: CDR1 DFQATT and CDR2 SNEGSKA (reference sequence). The length of the CDR3 is 13 residues. Trimming took off 3 bases at V and 7 bases at J, with 15 bases between the two ends. The CDR3 DNA is TGCAGTGCTAGTAGGCAGAACATATGGACCCAGTACTTC. It codes for CSASRQNIWTQYF.

CDR3: CASSSEGGRETQYF. In DNA, the CDR3 is TGTGCCAGCAGTTCGGAGGGGGGGCGGGAGACCCAGTACTTC. This rearrangement joins TRBV12-3 or TRBV12-4 to TRBJ2-5, with a weak D call TRBD2 (7 bases). V shed 4 bases and J shed 5 bases, with 14 bases lying between them. The CDR3 sequence is 14 residues long.

The rearrangement links TRBV20-1 to TRBJ1-2; TRBD1 matches at 9 bases. After removal of 6 bases from V and 7 bases from J, the junction contained 12 bases not matched to a gene. The CDR3 is 14 amino acids. Germline lookup yields CDR1 DFQATT and CDR2 SNEGSKA (reference sequence). The CDR3 DNA reads TGCAGTGCCAGCGGGCGGGACAGGGAGGGTGGCTACACCTTC. Translation: CSASGRDREGGYTF.